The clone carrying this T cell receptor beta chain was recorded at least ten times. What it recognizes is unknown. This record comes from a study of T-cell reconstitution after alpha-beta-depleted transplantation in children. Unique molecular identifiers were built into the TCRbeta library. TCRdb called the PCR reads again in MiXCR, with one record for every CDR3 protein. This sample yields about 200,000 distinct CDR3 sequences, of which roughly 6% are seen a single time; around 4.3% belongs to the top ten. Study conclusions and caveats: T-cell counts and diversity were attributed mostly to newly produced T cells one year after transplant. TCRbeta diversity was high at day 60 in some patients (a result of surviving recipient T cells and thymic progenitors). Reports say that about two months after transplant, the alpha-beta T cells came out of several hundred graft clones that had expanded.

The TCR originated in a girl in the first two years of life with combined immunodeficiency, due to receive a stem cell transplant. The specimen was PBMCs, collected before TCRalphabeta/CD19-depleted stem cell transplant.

The CDR3 region is CASSQDRSTNKNIQYF. In DNA, the CDR3 is TGTGCCAGCAGCCAAGATCGGTCGACTAACAAAAACATTCAGTACTTC. The chain couples TRBV3-1 to TRBJ2-4, with D perhaps TRBD2 (5 bases). V gave up 0 bases and J gave up 3 bases, with 12 bases separating them. Germline CDR1 reads LGHDT; CDR2 reads YNNKEL (reference sequence). The CDR3 has 16 amino acids.